One and the same sample provided the 25 T cell receptor beta chains below, sequenced in a study of blood T cells in healthy people across ages (dated by TCRdb to between 2014 and 2016). Library construction relied on 5' RACE. TCRdb lists the instrument as Illumina HiSeq 2500. A second PCR of roughly 7 to 12 cycles was run with a J-beta primer mix and a sample-barcoded 5' primer. Through fastp at Q25 and MiXCR, TCRdb rebuilt clones from the public reads, retaining in-frame beta chains. Rows with one shared CDR3 protein collapse into an entry with the most common genes and DNA. In all, the sample holds 790,000 or so distinct CDR3 sequences, and 56% of those were seen once. Roughly 25% of the sample lies in the top ten. Sequencing was done on a sample of blood. Source of these receptors: a middle-aged man in good health.

This chain joins TRBV5-6 and TRBJ2-1; the match to TRBD2 covers 13 bases. Losses at the gene ends were 5 bases for V and 5 bases for J; bases not matched to a gene: 7. This CDR3 comprises 16 residues. Germline CDR1 reads SGHDT; CDR2 reads YYEEEE. DNA for the CDR3: TGTGCCAGCAGGGGGACTAGCGGGACCTTTGACAATGAGCAGTTCTTC. Its protein product is CASRGTSGTFDNEQFF.

This rearrangement joins TRBV7-2 to TRBJ2-7; D not resolved. The V gene's germline CDR1 is SGHTA and CDR2 FQGNSA. V was shortened by 4 bases and J by 6 bases, with 10 bases between the two germline ends. This CDR3 region has 12 residues. CDR3 bases: TGTGCCAGCAGCTCCGGGCGCTTCGAGCAGTACTTC. Translating gives CASSSGRFEQYF.

The rearrangement joins TRBV6-2 or TRBV6-3 to TRBJ2-5; D not certain. Trimming removed 2 bases from V and 5 bases from J, with 6 bases in between. Germline-derived CDR1 and CDR2 are MNHEY and SVGEGT. This CDR3 is 12 amino acids long. The CDR3 loop reads CASSYTAETQYF. The CDR3 DNA sequence: TGTGCCAGCAGTTACACCGCCGAGACCCAGTACTTC.

The gene calls are TRBV6-2 or TRBV6-3 and TRBJ1-5; no clear D. The CDR3 totals 16 residues. The germline V and J ends were trimmed by 2 bases and 4 bases, with 15 bases remaining between them. Germline V gene sequence: CDR1 MNHEY, CDR2 SVGEGT. The CDR3 is CASSYGPGMGNQPQHF. CDR3 in DNA: TGTGCCAGCAGTTACGGGCCGGGGATGGGAAATCAGCCCCAGCATTTT.

This clonotype turned up a few times. CDR3 sequence (DNA): TGTGCCAGCAGCTTGGGACAGGGTAAATCTGGGGCCAACGTCCTGACTTTC. Amino acid sequence: CASSLGQGKSGANVLTF. V usage is TRBV7-3 and J usage is TRBJ2-6; 9 nucleotides match TRBD1. After removal of 3 bases from V and 1 base from J, the junction contained 4 bases not matched to a gene. Germline CDR1 and CDR2: SGHTA and FQGTGA. CDR3 length: 17 amino acids.

The V gene is TRBV29-1, the J gene TRBJ2-2; maybe TRBD2 (7 bases). Trimming pared 6 bases from V and 4 bases from J, leaving 24 bases between. Germline CDR1 reads SQVTM; CDR2 reads ANQGSEA. The length of the CDR3 is 17 residues. CDR3 DNA sequence: TGCAGCGTGGTGGGCTTCGGGGGCGGGAGAATCACCGGGGAGCTGTTTTTT. This sequence encodes CSVVGFGGGRITGELFF.

CDR3 sequence (DNA): TGCGCCAGCAGCAGGGGGACCCTCTCTGGGGCCAACGTCCTGACTTTC. It codes for CASSRGTLSGANVLTF. The chain has TRBV5-1 and TRBJ2-6; a weak D match, TRBD1 (6 bases). Trimming left V 4 bases short and J 0 bases short, with 11 bases between. Germline CDR1 and CDR2: SGHRS and YFSETQ. This CDR3 comprises 16 residues.

This clonotype was detected a few times. V and J are TRBV6-6 and TRBJ1-2; 7 bases are a match to TRBD1. The germline V gene has CDR1 MNHNY and CDR2 SVGAGI (reference sequence). The CDR3 has 15 residues. V dropped 5 bases and J dropped 2; count of bases not matched to a gene: 8. The DNA of the CDR3 is TGTGCCAGCAGTAACCGACAGGGTACCAACTATGGCTACACCTTC. It encodes CASSNRQGTNYGYTF.

This clonotype was seen only a few times. The J gene is TRBJ1-1, the V gene TRBV6-6; 9 bases are a match to TRBD1. In germline, CDR1 is MNHNY, CDR2 SVGAGI (reference sequence). The CDR3 has 13 residues. V was pared by 7 bases and J by 11 bases, with 11 bases of the junction left unmatched. CDR3 residues: CASNRDRESGAFF. The CDR3 DNA reads as TGTGCCAGCAATCGGGACAGGGAGAGTGGGGCTTTCTTT.

The V and J genes are TRBV29-1 and TRBJ2-5; 8 nucleotides line up with TRBD2. The germline V gene encodes CDR1 SQVTM and CDR2 ANQGSEA. Trimming took 0 bases from V and 3 from J; bases not matched to a gene: 6. This CDR3 region has 15 residues. The CDR3 DNA sequence: TGCAGCGTTGAAGATCGAGGGCGGGAGGAAGAGACCCAGTACTTC. Translated, it gives CSVEDRGREEETQYF.

The chain recombines TRBV25-1 with TRBJ1-6, with 7 bases aligning to TRBD1. V lost 5 bases to trimming and J lost 11 bases; unmatched junction nucleotides: 9. CDR1 and CDR2 (germline): MGHDK, SYGVNS. This CDR3 has 14 residues. In DNA form, the CDR3 reads TGTGCCAGCAGTTCCCGGACAGGCGGAACACCCCTCCACTTT. Amino acids: CASSSRTGGTPLHF.

This clonotype was seen a few times. The chain combines TRBV3-1 with TRBJ2-7; no definite D call. V lost 2 bases to trimming and J lost 4 bases, with 6 bases between them. Looked up from germline, CDR1 is LGHDT and CDR2 is YNNKEL (reference sequence). The CDR3 has 12 residues. CDR3 nucleotides: TGTGCCAGCAGCCAATTTGGGTACGAGCAGTACTTC. This sequence encodes CASSQFGYEQYF.

CDR3 coding DNA: TGTGCCAGCAGCCCCCGGACAGGGGGCACTGGGGCCAACGTCCTGACTTTC. This gives the protein CASSPRTGGTGANVLTF. V is TRBV7-9 and J is TRBJ2-6; 11 bases line up with TRBD1. CDR3 size: 17 residues. The ends lost 5 bases at V and 2 bases at J; junction bases unmatched: 5. Germline CDR1 is SEHNR and CDR2 is FQNEAQ (reference sequence).

The chain employs TRBV7-2 and TRBJ2-1; the match to TRBD2 covers 11 bases. Germline V gene lookup returns CDR1 SGHTA and CDR2 FQGNSA. The CDR3 has 14 residues. V lost 4 bases, J lost 10 bases, and 6 bases stayed unmatched. The CDR3 loop reads CASSSGTSGAEQFF. CDR3 nucleotides: TGTGCCAGCAGCTCCGGGACTAGCGGAGCAGAGCAGTTCTTC.

The chain employs TRBV5-5 and TRBJ2-7; TRBD2 aligns across 8 bases. Germline assignment: CDR1 SGHKS and CDR2 YYEKEE (reference sequence). This CDR3 comprises 16 residues. Germline trimming cut 3 bases from V and 1 base from J; bases unmatched to any gene: 9. The DNA of the CDR3 is TGTGCCAGCAGCTCCAGCGGGGGAGGGATTTCCTACGAGCAGTACTTC. Protein sequence: CASSSSGGGISYEQYF.

The genes are TRBV3-1 and TRBJ2-1; D perhaps matches TRBD2 (6 bases). Germline assignment: CDR1 LGHDT and CDR2 YNNKEL (reference sequence). Trimming stripped 3 bases from V and 4 bases from J, with 10 bases between. The CDR3 is 14 amino acids. Written as DNA, the CDR3 is TGTGCCAGCAGCCATGCGGGGCCTTACAATGAGCAGTTCTTC. It yields the protein CASSHAGPYNEQFF.

The J gene is TRBJ2-5, the V gene TRBV12-3 or TRBV12-4; tentatively, D is TRBD1 (6 bases). The J call may be in error: the DNA end matches TRBJ2-7 better. This CDR3 comprises 14 residues. In DNA form, the CDR3 reads TGTGCCAGCACCCTGGGGGCAGGGGTGAACGAGCAGTACTTC. Its protein product is CASTLGAGVNEQYF.

This clonotype was found a few times. This chain links TRBV28 with TRBJ2-1, with a weak D call TRBD2 (5 bases). Germline lookup yields CDR1 MDHEN and CDR2 SYDVKM. The CDR3 is 14 amino acids. V shed 6 bases and J shed 8 bases, with 17 bases lying between them. CDR3 amino acids: CASRDSGLGDEQFF. The CDR3 coding sequence is TGTGCCAGCAGGGATTCAGGACTTGGGGATGAGCAGTTCTTC.

The chain joins TRBV27 to TRBJ2-1, with D possibly being TRBD2 (5 bases). CDR3 length equals 12 residues. Trimming cost V 3 bases and J 9 bases, with 9 bases left between them. CDR1 is MNHEY, CDR2 SMNVEV, per germline (reference sequence). The CDR3 reads CASSFPGLEQFF. The CDR3 DNA sequence: TGTGCCAGCAGTTTCCCTGGACTTGAGCAGTTCTTC.

The chain uses TRBV2 and TRBJ2-1, with D unclear. This CDR3 has 15 residues. CDR1 and CDR2 from the germline V gene are SNHLY and FYNNEI. Trimming cost V 9 bases and J 4 bases, with 19 bases left between them. CDR3 bases: TGTGCCAGGGAGAATAGGGAATTAAAGTACAATGAGCAGTTCTTC. Encoded protein: CARENRELKYNEQFF. The variable domain in full, with the rest retrieved from reference TRBV2 and TRBJ2-1, is EPEVTQTPSHQVTQMGQEVILRCVPISNHLYFYWYRQILGQKVEFLVSFYNNEISEKSEIFDDQFSVERPDGSNFTLKIRSTKLEDSAMYFCARENRELKYNEQFFGPGTRLTVL.

The V and J genes are TRBV7-9 and TRBJ1-2; no clear D gene. Germline V lookup: CDR1 SEHNR, CDR2 FQNEAQ (reference sequence). V was trimmed by 5 bases and J by 3 bases, leaving 16 bases between them. The CDR3 extends over 15 amino acids. The CDR3 sequence is CASSPPLGKHYGYTF. DNA of the CDR3: TGTGCCAGCAGCCCCCCTCTGGGGAAACACTATGGCTACACCTTC.

CDR3 DNA sequence: TGCGCCAGCAGCCCAGGAGCGGGAGGTGGAGATACGCAGTATTTT. Residues: CASSPGAGGGDTQYF. The chain couples TRBV5-1 to TRBJ2-3; TRBD2 matches at 9 bases. The CDR3 extends over 15 amino acids. CDR1 and CDR2 from the germline V gene are SGHRS and YFSETQ. Germline trimming cut 4 bases from V and 5 bases from J; bases unmatched to any gene: 8.

CDR3 bases: TGCAGCGTCCCCGGGGTGGAGACAGATACGCAGTATTTT. As protein: CSVPGVETDTQYF. V gene TRBV29-1 combines with J gene TRBJ2-3; D might be TRBD2 (5 bases). The CDR3 is 13 amino acids. Trimming removed 6 bases from V and 3 bases from J, with 13 bases in between. The germline V gene encodes CDR1 SQVTM and CDR2 ANQGSEA.

This clonotype came up once. This chain joins TRBV4-3 and TRBJ2-3, with no clear D. Germline-derived CDR1 and CDR2 are LGHNA and YSLEER. V was shortened by 0 bases and J by 1 base, with 17 bases between the two germline ends. The CDR3 is made up of 18 amino acids. The CDR3 DNA is TGCGCCAGCAGCCAAGATCAATCTTTCTACAATGGCACAGATACGCAGTATTTT. Amino acid sequence: CASSQDQSFYNGTDTQYF.

The chain is built from TRBV4-1 and TRBJ1-1; D gene unclear. Trimming cost V 0 bases and J 3 bases, with 11 bases left between them. Germline CDR1 is MGHRA and CDR2 is YSYEKL. This CDR3 is built from 15 residues. The CDR3 protein is CASSQDQDGDTEAFF. The CDR3 bases are TGCGCCAGCAGCCAAGATCAAGACGGGGACACTGAAGCTTTCTTT.